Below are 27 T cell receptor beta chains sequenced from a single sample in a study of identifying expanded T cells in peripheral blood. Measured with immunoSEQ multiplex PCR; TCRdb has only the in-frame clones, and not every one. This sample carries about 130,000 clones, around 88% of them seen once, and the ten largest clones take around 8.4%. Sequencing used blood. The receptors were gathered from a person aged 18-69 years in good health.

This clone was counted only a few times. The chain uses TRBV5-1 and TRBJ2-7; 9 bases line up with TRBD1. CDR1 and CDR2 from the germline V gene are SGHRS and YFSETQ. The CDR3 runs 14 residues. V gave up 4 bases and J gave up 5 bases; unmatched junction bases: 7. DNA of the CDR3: TGCGCCAGCAGCCCATGGACAGGGGCGAACGAGCAGTACTTC. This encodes CASSPWTGANEQYF.

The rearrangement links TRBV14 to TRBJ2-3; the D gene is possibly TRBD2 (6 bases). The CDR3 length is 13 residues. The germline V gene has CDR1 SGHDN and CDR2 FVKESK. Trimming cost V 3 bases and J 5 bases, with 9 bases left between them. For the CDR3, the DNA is TGTGCCAGCAGCCACTACGGGGGAGATACGCAGTATTTT. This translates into CASSHYGGDTQYF.

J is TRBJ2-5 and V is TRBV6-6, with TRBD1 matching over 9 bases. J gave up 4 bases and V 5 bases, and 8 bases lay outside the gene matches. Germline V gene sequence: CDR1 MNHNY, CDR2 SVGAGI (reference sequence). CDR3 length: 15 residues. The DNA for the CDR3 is TGTGCCAGCAGTCCCACCACAGGGGGCAGAGAGACCCAGTACTTC. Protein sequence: CASSPTTGGRETQYF.

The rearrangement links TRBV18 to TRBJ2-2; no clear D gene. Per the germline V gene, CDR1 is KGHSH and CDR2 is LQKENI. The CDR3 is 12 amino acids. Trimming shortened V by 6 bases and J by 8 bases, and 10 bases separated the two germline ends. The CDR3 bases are TGTGCCAGCTCGCCGATTGTAGGGGAGCTGTTTTTT. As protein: CASSPIVGELFF.

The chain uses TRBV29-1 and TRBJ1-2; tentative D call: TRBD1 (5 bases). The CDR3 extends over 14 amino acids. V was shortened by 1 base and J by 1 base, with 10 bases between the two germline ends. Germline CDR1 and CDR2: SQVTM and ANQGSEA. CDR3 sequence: CSVEGRGFNYGYTF. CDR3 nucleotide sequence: TGCAGCGTTGAAGGCCGGGGCTTTAACTATGGCTACACCTTC.

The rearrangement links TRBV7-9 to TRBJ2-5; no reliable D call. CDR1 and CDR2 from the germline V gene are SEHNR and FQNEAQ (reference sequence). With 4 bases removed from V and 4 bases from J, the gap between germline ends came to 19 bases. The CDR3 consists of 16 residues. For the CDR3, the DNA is TGTGCCAGCAGCTCCTTTGTTGGGCCGGGTATAGAGACCCAGTACTTC. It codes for CASSSFVGPGIETQYF.

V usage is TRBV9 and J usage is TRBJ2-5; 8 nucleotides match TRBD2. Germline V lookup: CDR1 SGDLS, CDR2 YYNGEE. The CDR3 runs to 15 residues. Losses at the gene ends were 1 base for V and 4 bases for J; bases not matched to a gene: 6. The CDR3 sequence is CASSVSSREAETQYF. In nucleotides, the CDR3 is TGTGCCAGCAGCGTATCCTCGCGGGAGGCAGAGACCCAGTACTTC.

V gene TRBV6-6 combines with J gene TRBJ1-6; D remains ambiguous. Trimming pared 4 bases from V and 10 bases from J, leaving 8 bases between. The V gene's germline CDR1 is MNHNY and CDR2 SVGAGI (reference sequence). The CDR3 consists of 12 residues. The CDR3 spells CASSSQASPLHF. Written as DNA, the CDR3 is TGTGCCAGCAGTTCCCAGGCCTCACCCCTCCACTTT.

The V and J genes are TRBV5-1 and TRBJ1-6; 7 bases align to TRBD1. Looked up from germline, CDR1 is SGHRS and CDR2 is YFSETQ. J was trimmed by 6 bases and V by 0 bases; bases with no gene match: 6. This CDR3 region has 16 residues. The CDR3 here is CASSLVGDRRNSPLHF. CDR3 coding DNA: TGCGCCAGCAGCTTGGTGGGGGACAGACGTAATTCACCCCTCCACTTT.

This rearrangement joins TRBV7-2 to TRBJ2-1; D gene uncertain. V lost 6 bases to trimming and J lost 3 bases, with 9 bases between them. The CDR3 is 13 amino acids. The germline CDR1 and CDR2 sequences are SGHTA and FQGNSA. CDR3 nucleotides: TGTGCCAGCAGTCCCTACGTCTACAATGAGCAGTTCTTC. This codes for CASSPYVYNEQFF.

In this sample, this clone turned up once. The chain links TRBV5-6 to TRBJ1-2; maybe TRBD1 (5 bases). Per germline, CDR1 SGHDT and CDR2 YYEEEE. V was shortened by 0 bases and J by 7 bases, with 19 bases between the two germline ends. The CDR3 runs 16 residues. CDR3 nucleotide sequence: TGTGCCAGCAGCTTGGACGCGGCAGGGAGGGTGGCTGGCTACACCTTC. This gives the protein CASSLDAAGRVAGYTF.

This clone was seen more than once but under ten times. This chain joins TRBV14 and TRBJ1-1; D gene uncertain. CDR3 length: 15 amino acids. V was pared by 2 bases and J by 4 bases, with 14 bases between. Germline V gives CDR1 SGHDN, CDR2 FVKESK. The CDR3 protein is CASSQFNGLGTEAFF. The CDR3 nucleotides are TGTGCCAGCAGCCAATTTAATGGGTTGGGCACTGAAGCTTTCTTT.

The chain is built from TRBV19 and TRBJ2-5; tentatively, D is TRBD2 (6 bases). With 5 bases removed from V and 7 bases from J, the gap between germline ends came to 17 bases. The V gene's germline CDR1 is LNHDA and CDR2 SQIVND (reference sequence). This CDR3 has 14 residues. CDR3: CASSPGAQAGTQYF. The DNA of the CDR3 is TGTGCCAGTAGTCCCGGCGCCCAAGCGGGGACCCAGTACTTC.

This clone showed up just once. CDR3 protein: CASSQGHYQETQYF. The CDR3 DNA follows: TGTGCCAGCAGCCAGGGACACTACCAAGAGACCCAGTACTTC. J is TRBJ2-5 and V is TRBV7-2; TRBD1 might be the D (6 bases). The V end was cut by 5 bases, the J end by 0 bases, with 10 bases between. Germline-derived CDR1 and CDR2 are SGHTA and FQGNSA. CDR3 length equals 14 residues. The full variable domain, with the rest looked up from reference TRBV7-2 and TRBJ2-5, is GAGVSQSPSNKVTEKGKDVELRCDPISGHTALYWYRQSLGQGLEFLIYFQGNSAPDKSGLPSDRFSAERTGGSVSTLTIQRTQQEDSAVYLCASSQGHYQETQYFGPGTRLLVL.

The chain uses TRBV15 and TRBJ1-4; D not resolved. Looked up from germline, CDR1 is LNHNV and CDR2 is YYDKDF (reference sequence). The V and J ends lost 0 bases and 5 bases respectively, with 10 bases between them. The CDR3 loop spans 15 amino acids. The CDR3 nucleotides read TGTGCCACCAGCAGAGATCCCGGCTTCAATGAAAAACTGTTTTTT. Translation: CATSRDPGFNEKLFF.

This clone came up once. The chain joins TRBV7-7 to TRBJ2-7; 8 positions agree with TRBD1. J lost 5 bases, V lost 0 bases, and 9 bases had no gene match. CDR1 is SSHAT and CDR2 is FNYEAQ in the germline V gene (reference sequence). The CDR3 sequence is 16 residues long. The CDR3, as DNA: TGTGCCAGCAGCTTAGCCCTATCGGACAGGGAAAACGAGCAGTACTTC. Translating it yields CASSLALSDRENEQYF.

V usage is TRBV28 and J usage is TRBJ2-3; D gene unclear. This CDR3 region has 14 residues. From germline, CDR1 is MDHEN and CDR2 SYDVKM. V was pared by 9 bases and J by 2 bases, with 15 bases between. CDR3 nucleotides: TGTGCCAGTCTGAGGTCCACAGACACAGATACGCAGTATTTT. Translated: CASLRSTDTDTQYF.

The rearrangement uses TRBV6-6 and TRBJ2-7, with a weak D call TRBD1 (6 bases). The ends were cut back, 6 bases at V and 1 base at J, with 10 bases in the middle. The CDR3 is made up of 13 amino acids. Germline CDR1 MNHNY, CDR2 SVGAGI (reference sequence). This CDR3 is CASRVQGSYEQYF. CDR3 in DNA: TGTGCCAGCAGGGTACAGGGTTCCTACGAGCAGTACTTC.

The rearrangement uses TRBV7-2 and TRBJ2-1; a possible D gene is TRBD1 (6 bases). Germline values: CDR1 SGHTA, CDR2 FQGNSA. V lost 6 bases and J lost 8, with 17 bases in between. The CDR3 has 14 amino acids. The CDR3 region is CASSLRKGVDEQFF. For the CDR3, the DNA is TGTGCCAGCAGTCTTCGGAAGGGGGTGGATGAGCAGTTCTTC.

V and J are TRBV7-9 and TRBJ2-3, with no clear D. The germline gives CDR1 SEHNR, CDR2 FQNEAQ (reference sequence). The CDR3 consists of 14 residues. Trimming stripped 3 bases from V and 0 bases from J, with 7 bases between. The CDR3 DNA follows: TGTGCCAGCAGCTTGAGTGACAGCACAGATACGCAGTATTTT. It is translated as CASSLSDSTDTQYF.

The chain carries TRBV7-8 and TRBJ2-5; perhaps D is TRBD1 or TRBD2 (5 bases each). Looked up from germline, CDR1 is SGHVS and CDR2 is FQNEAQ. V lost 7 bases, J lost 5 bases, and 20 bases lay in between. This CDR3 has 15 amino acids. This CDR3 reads CASNSETSWGETQYF. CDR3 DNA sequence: TGTGCCAGCAATTCAGAGACGAGTTGGGGGGAGACCCAGTACTTC.

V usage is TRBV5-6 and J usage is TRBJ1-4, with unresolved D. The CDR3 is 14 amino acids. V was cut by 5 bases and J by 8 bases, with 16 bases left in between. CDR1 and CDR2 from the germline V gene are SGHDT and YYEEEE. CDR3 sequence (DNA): TGTGCCAGCAGTCAAGTGGGCAGAGGGGAAAAACTGTTTTTT. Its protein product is CASSQVGRGEKLFF.

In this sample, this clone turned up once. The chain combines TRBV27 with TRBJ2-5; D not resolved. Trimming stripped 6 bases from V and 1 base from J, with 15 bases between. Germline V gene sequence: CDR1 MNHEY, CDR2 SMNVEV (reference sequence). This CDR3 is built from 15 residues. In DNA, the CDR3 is TGTGCCAGCAGACGTTATATGGCAGCCCAAGAGACCCAGTACTTC. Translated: CASRRYMAAQETQYF.

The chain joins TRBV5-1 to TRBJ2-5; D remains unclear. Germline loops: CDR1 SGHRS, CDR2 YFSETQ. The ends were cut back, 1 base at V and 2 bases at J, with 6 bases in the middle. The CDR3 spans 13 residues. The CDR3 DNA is TGCGCCAGCAGCTTGCGACATCAAGAGACCCAGTACTTC. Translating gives CASSLRHQETQYF.

This chain's CDR3 is CAIRQAANTEAFF. Written as DNA, the CDR3 is TGTGCCATCCGACAGGCGGCGAACACTGAAGCTTTCTTT. The rearrangement links TRBV2 to TRBJ1-1; perhaps TRBD1 as D (6 bases). The germline gives CDR1 SNHLY, CDR2 FYNNEI. V was clipped by 10 bases and J by 1 base, with 13 bases between them. The CDR3 length is 13 residues.

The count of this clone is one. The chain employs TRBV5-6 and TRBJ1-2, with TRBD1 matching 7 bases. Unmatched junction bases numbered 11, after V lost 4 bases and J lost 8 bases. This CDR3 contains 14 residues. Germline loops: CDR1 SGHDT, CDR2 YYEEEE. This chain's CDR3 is CASSLGQDTEGYTF. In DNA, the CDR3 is TGTGCCAGCAGCCTCGGACAGGACACGGAGGGCTACACCTTC.

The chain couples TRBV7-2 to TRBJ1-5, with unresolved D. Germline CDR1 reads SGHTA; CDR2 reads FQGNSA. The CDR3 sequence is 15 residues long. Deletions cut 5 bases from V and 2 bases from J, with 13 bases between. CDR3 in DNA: TGTGCCAGCAGCCTGCAGGAGGCTGGCAATCAGCCCCAGCATTTT. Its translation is CASSLQEAGNQPQHF.